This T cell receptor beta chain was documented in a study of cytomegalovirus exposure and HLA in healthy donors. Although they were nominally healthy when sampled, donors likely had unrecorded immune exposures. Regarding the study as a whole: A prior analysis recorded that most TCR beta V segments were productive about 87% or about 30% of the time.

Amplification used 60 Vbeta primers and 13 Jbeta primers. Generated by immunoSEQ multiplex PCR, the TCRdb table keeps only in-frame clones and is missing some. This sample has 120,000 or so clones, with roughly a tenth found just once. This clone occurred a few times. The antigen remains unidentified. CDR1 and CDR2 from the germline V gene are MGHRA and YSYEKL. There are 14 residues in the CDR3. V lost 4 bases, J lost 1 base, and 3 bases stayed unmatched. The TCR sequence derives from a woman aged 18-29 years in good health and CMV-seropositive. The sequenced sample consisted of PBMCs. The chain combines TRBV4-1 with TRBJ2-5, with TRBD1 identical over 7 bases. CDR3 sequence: CASSLGTVQETQYF. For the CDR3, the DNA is TGCGCCAGCAGCCTCGGGACAGTCCAAGAGACCCAGTACTTC.